This T cell receptor beta chain was profiled in a study of T cells in Graves' hyperthyroidism and ophthalmopathy. The V and J ends lost 3 bases and 3 bases respectively, with 13 bases between them. The CDR3 has 16 amino acids. Germline V CDR1 and CDR2: KGHDR, SFDVKD. Amplification of TCR beta CDR3 regions used RNA as the template. During a first-round RT-PCR of the TCR CDR3, the HTBI primer set was used. In TCRdb, the multiplex PCR reads were re-called with MiXCR into one record per CDR3 protein. The sample yields over 500,000 distinct CDR3 sequences, about 45% seen once. Study-wide results and caveats: A model of 13 V-J pairs discriminated ophthalmopathy from stable hyperthyroidism. Blood samples included most of the expanded thyroid clonotypes exceeding 0.001. Model predictions of ophthalmopathy came a median approximately 6.2 months before onset.

This clonotype was seen ten or more times. The antigen remains undetermined. Orbital computed tomography, thyroid ultrasound, serum thyroxine and TRAb, and clinical symptoms together informed the diagnoses. This chain connects TRBV24-1 to TRBJ2-2; D is unresolved. The source of this sequence is an adult woman with Graves' disease, either hyperthyroidism or ophthalmopathy (not recorded which). Source material: peripheral blood or thyroid tissue (not recorded which). In DNA form, the CDR3 reads TGTGCCACCAGTGATGGTCAGCAGAGGTACACCGGGGAGCTGTTTTTT. This codes for CATSDGQQRYTGELFF.